This TCR beta chain was identified during a study of blood T cells in healthy people across ages. Study-wide results and limits: As naive T cell percentage varied, TCR beta diversity correlated strongly with it.

Remarks on this clonotype: The antigen is unknown.

Each sample provided at least 6 micrograms of extracted total RNA. Unmatched junction bases numbered 10, after V lost 3 bases and J lost 4 bases. The CDR3 length is 16 residues. The germline CDR1 and CDR2 sequences are MNHEY and SVGEGT. Combining a sample-barcoded 5' primer with a J-beta primer mix, a second PCR ran for roughly 7 to 12 cycles. Each cDNA molecule received a tag from a template-switch adaptor that had 12 random nucleotides. TCRdb reanalysed the 5' RACE reads using MiXCR and keeps one entry per CDR3 protein. The sample has over 1,300,000 distinct CDR3 sequences, almost 60% seen once. Source material: blood. The chain has TRBV6-2 or TRBV6-3 and TRBJ2-3; TRBD2 agrees at 7 bases. This receptor was taken from a man younger than 35 in good health. The CDR3 DNA follows: TGTGCCAGCAGTTATTTGATCGGGAGGTCATCAGATACGCAGTATTTT. Translation: CASSYLIGRSSDTQYF.